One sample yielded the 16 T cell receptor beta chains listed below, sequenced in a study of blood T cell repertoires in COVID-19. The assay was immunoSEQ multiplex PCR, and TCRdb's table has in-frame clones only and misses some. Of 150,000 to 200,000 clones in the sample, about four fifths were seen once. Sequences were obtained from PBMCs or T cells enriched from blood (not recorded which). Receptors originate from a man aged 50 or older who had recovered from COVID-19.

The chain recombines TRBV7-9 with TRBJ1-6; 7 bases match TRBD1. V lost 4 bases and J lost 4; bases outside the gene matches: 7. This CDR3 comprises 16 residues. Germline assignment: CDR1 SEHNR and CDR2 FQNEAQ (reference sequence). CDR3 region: CASSSRQGLYNSPLHF. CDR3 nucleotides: TGTGCCAGCAGCTCCCGACAGGGTTTATATAATTCACCCCTCCACTTT.

Here the CDR3 reads CASSFPGQGTYEQYF. The CDR3 nucleotides are TGTGCCAGCAGTTTCCCGGGACAGGGGACCTACGAGCAGTACTTC. The chain links TRBV28 to TRBJ2-7, with TRBD1 identical over 10 bases. CDR3 length: 15 amino acids. Looked up from germline, CDR1 is MDHEN and CDR2 is SYDVKM. V lost 3 bases and J lost 2; bases outside the gene matches: 4.

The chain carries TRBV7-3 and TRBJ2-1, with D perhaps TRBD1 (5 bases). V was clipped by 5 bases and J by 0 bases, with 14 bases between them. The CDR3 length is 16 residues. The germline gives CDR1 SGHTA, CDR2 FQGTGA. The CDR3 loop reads CASSIRQGDSYNEQFF. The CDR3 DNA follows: TGTGCCAGCAGCATTAGACAAGGGGACTCCTACAATGAGCAGTTCTTC.

CDR3: CASSLSPTGNNSPLHF. In DNA, the CDR3 is TGTGCCAGCAGTTTATCGCCGACAGGGAATAATTCACCCCTCCACTTT. The J gene is TRBJ1-6, the V gene TRBV27; 7 bases match TRBD1. CDR3 length: 16 amino acids. The junction had 4 bases not matched to a gene; V was cut back by 0 bases and J by 5 bases. Germline-derived CDR1 and CDR2 are MNHEY and SMNVEV (reference sequence).

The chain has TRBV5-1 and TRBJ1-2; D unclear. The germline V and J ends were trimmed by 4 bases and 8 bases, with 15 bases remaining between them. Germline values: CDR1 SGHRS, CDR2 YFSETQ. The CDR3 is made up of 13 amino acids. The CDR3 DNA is TGCGCCAGCAGCCGGGAATCCCTCGAGGGCTACACCTTC. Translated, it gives CASSRESLEGYTF.

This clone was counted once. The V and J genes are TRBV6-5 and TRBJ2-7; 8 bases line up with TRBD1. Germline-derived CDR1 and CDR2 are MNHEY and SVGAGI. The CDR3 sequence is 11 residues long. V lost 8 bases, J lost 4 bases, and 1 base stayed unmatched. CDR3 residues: CASRDRYEQYF. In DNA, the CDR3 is TGTGCCAGCCGGGACAGGTACGAGCAGTACTTC.

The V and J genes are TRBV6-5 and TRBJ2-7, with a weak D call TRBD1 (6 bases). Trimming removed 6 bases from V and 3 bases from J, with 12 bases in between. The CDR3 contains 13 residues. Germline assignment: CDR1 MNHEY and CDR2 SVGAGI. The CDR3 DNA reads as TGTGCCAGCAGACCCTTGGACAGCTACGAGCAGTACTTC. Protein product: CASRPLDSYEQYF.

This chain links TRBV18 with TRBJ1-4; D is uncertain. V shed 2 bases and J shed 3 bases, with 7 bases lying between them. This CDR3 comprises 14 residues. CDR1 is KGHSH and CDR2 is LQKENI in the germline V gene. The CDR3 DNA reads TGTGCCAGCTCACCAGCCAACTCTAATGAAAAACTGTTTTTT. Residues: CASSPANSNEKLFF. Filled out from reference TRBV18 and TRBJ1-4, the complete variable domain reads NAGVMQNPRHLVRRRGQEARLRCSPMKGHSHVYWYRQLPEEGLKFMVYLQKENIIDESGMPKERFSAEFPKEGPSILRIQQVVRGDSAAYFCASSPANSNEKLFFGSGTQLSVL.

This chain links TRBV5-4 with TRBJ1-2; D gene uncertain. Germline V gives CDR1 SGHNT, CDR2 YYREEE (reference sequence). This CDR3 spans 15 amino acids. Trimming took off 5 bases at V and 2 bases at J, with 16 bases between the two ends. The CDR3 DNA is TGTGCCAGCAGTCCCAACGTACCAGGAAACTATGGCTACACCTTC. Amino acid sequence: CASSPNVPGNYGYTF.

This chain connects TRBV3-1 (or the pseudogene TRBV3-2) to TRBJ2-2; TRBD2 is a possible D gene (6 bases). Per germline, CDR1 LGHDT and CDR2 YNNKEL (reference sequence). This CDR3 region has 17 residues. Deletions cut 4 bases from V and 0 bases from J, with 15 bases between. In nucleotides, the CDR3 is TGTGCCAGCAGCCCTCCCCCGGTAGCGGCGAACACCGGGGAGCTGTTTTTT. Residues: CASSPPPVAANTGELFF.

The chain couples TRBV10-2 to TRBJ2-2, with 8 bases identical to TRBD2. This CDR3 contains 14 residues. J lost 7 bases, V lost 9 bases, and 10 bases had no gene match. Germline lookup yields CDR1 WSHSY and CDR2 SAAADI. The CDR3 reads CASGPAGAGGELFF. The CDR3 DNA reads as TGCGCCAGTGGACCAGCGGGAGCAGGCGGGGAGCTGTTTTTT.

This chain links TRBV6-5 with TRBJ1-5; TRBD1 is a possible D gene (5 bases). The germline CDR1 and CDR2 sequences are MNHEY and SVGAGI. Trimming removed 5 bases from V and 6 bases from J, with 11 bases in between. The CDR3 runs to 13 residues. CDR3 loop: CASSRGEGQPQHF. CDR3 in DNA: TGTGCCAGCAGTCGGGGGGAGGGTCAGCCCCAGCATTTT.

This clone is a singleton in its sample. The chain's CDR3 is CASSLYYEAGPSYEQYF. In DNA form, the CDR3 reads TGTGCCAGCAGTTTGTATTATGAAGCGGGACCTTCCTACGAGCAGTACTTC. This chain links TRBV27 with TRBJ2-7; TRBD2 matches at 7 bases. With 3 bases clipped from V and 1 base from J, the junction kept 12 bases outside the gene matches. The CDR3 has 17 amino acids. Looked up from germline, CDR1 is MNHEY and CDR2 is SMNVEV (reference sequence).

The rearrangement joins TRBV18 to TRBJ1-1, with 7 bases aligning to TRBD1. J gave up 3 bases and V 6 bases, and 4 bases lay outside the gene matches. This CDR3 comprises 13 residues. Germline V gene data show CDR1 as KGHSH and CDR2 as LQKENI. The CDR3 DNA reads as TGTGCCAGCTCCCAAACAGGGGACACTGAAGCTTTCTTT. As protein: CASSQTGDTEAFF.

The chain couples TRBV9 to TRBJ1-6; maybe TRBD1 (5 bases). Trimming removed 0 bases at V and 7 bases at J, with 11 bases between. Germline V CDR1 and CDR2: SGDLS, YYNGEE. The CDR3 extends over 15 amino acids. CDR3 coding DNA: TGTGCCAGCAGCGTAGGAGGGAGGGGAAATTCACCCCTCCACTTT. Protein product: CASSVGGRGNSPLHF.

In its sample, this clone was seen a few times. The CDR3 DNA follows: TGTGCCAGCAGTGAAGGCAGGCTTGGCAATCAGCCCCAGCATTTT. This sequence encodes CASSEGRLGNQPQHF. This chain connects TRBV6-1 to TRBJ1-5, with D unresolved. V dropped 1 base and J dropped 2 bases, with 9 bases sitting between them. This CDR3 contains 15 residues. Germline-derived CDR1 and CDR2 are MNHNS and SASEGT.